A single sample gave rise to the 30 T cell receptor beta chains below, sequenced in a study of cytotoxic CD8 clonotypes in ibrutinib-treated CLL. The repertoire was sequenced with immunoSEQ multiplex PCR; TCRdb's copy has only in-frame clones and lacks some. The sample includes thousands of clones, under 85% of them seen just once. This sample comprised PBMCs, obtained before ibrutinib treatment. The receptors were sampled from a human donor with chronic lymphocytic leukemia.

This chain connects TRBV5-5 to TRBJ1-5; D gene ambiguous. The germline V and J ends were trimmed by 4 bases and 0 bases, with 11 bases remaining between them. Germline V gene data show CDR1 as SGHKS and CDR2 as YYEKEE (reference sequence). CDR3 length: 15 amino acids. CDR3 in DNA: TGTGCCAGCAGCCGAGGTTTTTATAGCAATCAGCCCCAGCATTTT. Amino acid sequence: CASSRGFYSNQPQHF. Full variable domain (outside the CDR3, taken from reference TRBV5-5 and TRBJ1-5): DAGVTQSPTHLIKTRGQQVTLRCSPISGHKSVSWYQQVLGQGPQFIFQYYEKEERGRGNFPDRFSARQFPNYSSELNVNALLLGDSALYLCASSRGFYSNQPQHFGDGTRLSIL.

This clone turned up a few times. The chain has TRBV4-1 and TRBJ1-5, with 9 nucleotides matching TRBD1. CDR1 and CDR2 from the germline V gene are MGHRA and YSYEKL. CDR3 size: 17 residues. With V trimmed by 3 bases and J by 4 bases, 10 bases remained unmatched. In DNA form, the CDR3 reads TGCGCCAGCAGCCAGGGACAGGGACCGTACCTGAATCAGCCCCAGCATTTT. This gives the protein CASSQGQGPYLNQPQHF.

The V call is TRBV6-5, the J call TRBJ1-2; D unclear. This CDR3 spans 16 amino acids. V was pared by 2 bases and J by 4 bases, with 17 bases between. Germline lookup yields CDR1 MNHEY and CDR2 SVGAGI. The CDR3 is CASSYIDGGSGYGYTF. Here the CDR3 DNA reads TGTGCCAGCAGTTACATCGATGGCGGGAGTGGCTATGGCTACACCTTC.

The rearrangement joins TRBV6-4 to TRBJ1-4; 9 nucleotides align to TRBD1. The CDR3 runs to 17 residues. The V and J ends lost 7 bases and 0 bases, in that order; junction bases with no gene match: 9. Germline V gene lookup returns CDR1 MRHNA and CDR2 SNTAGT. Here the CDR3 reads CASNTGGEAATNEKLFF. The DNA for the CDR3 is TGTGCCAGCAACACAGGGGGCGAAGCCGCAACTAATGAAAAACTGTTTTTT.

The chain employs TRBV29-1 and TRBJ1-2; tentatively, D is TRBD1 (5 bases). The CDR3 is 12 amino acids. Trimming pared 8 bases from V and 5 bases from J, leaving 15 bases between. Per the germline V gene, CDR1 is SQVTM and CDR2 is ANQGSEA. This CDR3 is CSTGGGVYGYTF. DNA of the CDR3: TGCAGCACGGGGGGAGGGGTGTATGGCTACACCTTC.

The table lists this clone with a count of one. V and J are TRBV5-1 and TRBJ2-5; 9 positions agree with TRBD1. Germline V gene lookup returns CDR1 SGHRS and CDR2 YFSETQ. The CDR3 has 17 amino acids. The V gene end was trimmed by 0 bases and the J gene end by 4 bases; junction bases not matched to a gene: 10. The chain's CDR3 is CASSLGLGTGFGETQYF. CDR3 nucleotide sequence: TGCGCCAGCAGCTTGGGACTCGGGACAGGGTTTGGAGAGACCCAGTACTTC. Variable domain in full (rest from reference TRBV5-1 and TRBJ2-5): KAGVTQTPRYLIKTRGQQVTLSCSPISGHRSVSWYQQTPGQGLQFLFEYFSETQRNKGNFPGRFSGRQFSNSRSEMNVSTLELGDSALYLCASSLGLGTGFGETQYFGPGTRLLVL.

This clone showed up just once. The chain joins TRBV7-8 to TRBJ2-2; TRBD1 matches at 7 bases. The V and J ends lost 7 bases and 2 bases, in that order; junction bases with no gene match: 10. The CDR3 totals 16 residues. Looked up from germline, CDR1 is SGHVS and CDR2 is FQNEAQ. CDR3 in amino acids: CASTLRDSVNTGELFF. The CDR3 nucleotides read TGTGCCAGCACGCTACGGGACAGCGTTAACACCGGGGAGCTGTTTTTT. The full variable domain, rest sourced from reference TRBV7-8 and TRBJ2-2, is GAGVSQSPRYKVAKRGQDVALRCDPISGHVSLFWYQQALGQGPEFLTYFQNEAQLDKSGLPSDRFFAERPEGSVSTLKIQRTQQEDSAVYLCASTLRDSVNTGELFFGEGSRLTVL.

V and J are TRBV10-2 and TRBJ1-2; D ambiguous. CDR1 and CDR2 from the germline V gene are WSHSY and SAAADI. The CDR3 covers 13 residues. Trimming took off 8 bases at V and 9 bases at J, with 19 bases between the two ends. The CDR3 nucleotides are TGCGCCAGCGGCGGACCGCGAAGTTACAGCTACACCTTC. This gives the protein CASGGPRSYSYTF.

The chain couples TRBV6-1 to TRBJ2-5; D is ambiguous. CDR3 length: 13 amino acids. Trimming removed 4 bases at V and 5 bases at J, with 11 bases between. Per the germline V gene, CDR1 is MNHNS and CDR2 is SASEGT. The CDR3 DNA follows: TGTGCCAGCAGTGCGTCCCACTGGGAGACCCAGTACTTC. It yields the protein CASSASHWETQYF.

The V call is TRBV6-6, the J call TRBJ2-7; 11 nucleotides line up with TRBD2. This CDR3 is built from 15 residues. The V gene's germline CDR1 is MNHNY and CDR2 SVGAGI (reference sequence). V shed 5 bases and J 1 base; nucleotides not matched to a gene: 4. The CDR3 loop reads CASSPGLAVSYEQYF. The CDR3 DNA reads TGTGCCAGCAGTCCGGGACTAGCGGTTTCCTACGAGCAGTACTTC.

The DNA for the CDR3 is TGTGCCAGCAGCGTCGGGAGTTTTCAGCCCCAGCATTTT. The encoded protein is CASSVGSFQPQHF. The rearrangement links TRBV7-9 to TRBJ1-5; the D is unclear. V was cut by 5 bases and J by 6 bases, with 11 bases left in between. The germline gives CDR1 SEHNR, CDR2 FQNEAQ (reference sequence). CDR3 length: 13 residues.

The chain combines TRBV2 with TRBJ1-1; 8 nucleotides line up with TRBD1. CDR3 length: 14 residues. V dropped 5 bases and J dropped 6; count of bases not matched to a gene: 8. Germline V gene data show CDR1 as SNHLY and CDR2 as FYNNEI. The DNA for the CDR3 is TGTGCCAGCAGTATTTTCAGGGGGCTGGCTGAAGCTTTCTTT. Its protein is CASSIFRGLAEAFF.

The V and J genes are TRBV5-4 and TRBJ1-2; D perhaps matches TRBD1 (5 bases). V lost 0 bases, J lost 5 bases, and 14 bases lay in between. The CDR3 has 15 residues. The germline V gene encodes CDR1 SGHNT and CDR2 YYREEE (reference sequence). This CDR3 is CASSLVGRERYGYTF. In DNA, the CDR3 is TGTGCCAGCAGCTTGGTTGGCAGGGAACGGTATGGCTACACCTTC.

The J gene is TRBJ2-7, the V gene TRBV5-4; perhaps TRBD2 as D (6 bases). The V gene's germline CDR1 is SGHNT and CDR2 YYREEE (reference sequence). The CDR3 spans 15 residues. V lost 4 bases and J lost 2, with 16 bases in between. The CDR3 region is CASSRDFSRPYEQYF. In nucleotides, the CDR3 is TGTGCCAGCAGCCGGGACTTCTCGAGGCCCTACGAGCAGTACTTC.

This rearrangement joins TRBV2 to TRBJ2-1, with 7 positions matching TRBD1. V was pared by 10 bases and J by 9 bases, with 12 bases of the junction left unmatched. The CDR3 extends over 13 amino acids. Germline values: CDR1 SNHLY, CDR2 FYNNEI. Written as DNA, the CDR3 is TGTGCCACCCGTCAGGACAGGCCGGTTGAGCAGTTCTTC. Its protein is CATRQDRPVEQFF.

In this sample, this clone turned up once. The chain employs TRBV19 and TRBJ2-1; 9 bases align to TRBD2. The V segment lost 0 bases and the J segment 4 bases; nucleotides outside the gene matches: 7. Germline CDR1 and CDR2: LNHDA and SQIVND (reference sequence). CDR3 length: 17 amino acids. For the CDR3, the DNA is TGTGCCAGTAGTATAGATTTTCCTAGCGGGGTATACAATGAGCAGTTCTTC. It yields the protein CASSIDFPSGVYNEQFF. Full variable domain (rest looked up from reference TRBV19 and TRBJ2-1): DGGITQSPKYLFRKEGQNVTLSCEQNLNHDAMYWYRQDPGQGLRLIYYSQIVNDFQKGDIAEGYSVSREKKESFPLTVTSAQKNPTAFYLCASSIDFPSGVYNEQFFGPGTRLTVL.

This clone ranks as medium-sized (0.01 to 0.1%). The V gene is TRBV5-1, the J gene TRBJ1-4, with D perhaps TRBD1 (5 bases). V was trimmed by 0 bases and J by 2 bases, leaving 8 bases between them. The CDR3 has 15 amino acids. Germline V gene sequence: CDR1 SGHRS, CDR2 YFSETQ. CDR3 nucleotide sequence: TGCGCCAGCAGCTTGGCAGGGTCGACTAATGAAAAACTGTTTTTT. This sequence encodes CASSLAGSTNEKLFF. The full variable domain, rest sourced from reference TRBV5-1 and TRBJ1-4, is KAGVTQTPRYLIKTRGQQVTLSCSPISGHRSVSWYQQTPGQGLQFLFEYFSETQRNKGNFPGRFSGRQFSNSRSEMNVSTLELGDSALYLCASSLAGSTNEKLFFGSGTQLSVL.

V gene TRBV7-3 combines with J gene TRBJ2-1; no firm D call. Germline V gene data show CDR1 as SGHTA and CDR2 as FQGTGA. The CDR3 covers 16 residues. V dropped 0 bases and J dropped 4 bases, with 13 bases sitting between them. The CDR3 here is CASSLTANGAYNEQFF. For the CDR3, the DNA is TGTGCCAGCAGCTTAACGGCTAACGGAGCGTACAATGAGCAGTTCTTC.

This chain connects TRBV7-9 to TRBJ1-5; tentative D call: TRBD1 (5 bases). The germline CDR1 and CDR2 sequences are SEHNR and FQNEAQ (reference sequence). This CDR3 spans 12 amino acids. The V and J ends lost 6 bases and 7 bases respectively, with 10 bases between them. The DNA for the CDR3 is TGTGCCAGCAGTCAGGGCCGACAGCCCCAGCATTTT. This translates into CASSQGRQPQHF.

The V and J genes are TRBV5-8 and TRBJ1-1; TRBD1 might be the D (5 bases). Germline loops: CDR1 SGHTS, CDR2 YDEGEE. V dropped 6 bases and J dropped 7 bases, with 16 bases sitting between them. This CDR3 has 13 amino acids. CDR3 nucleotides: TGTGCCAGCACCGTGGGGGGGAGGCGTGAAGCTTTCTTT. Protein sequence: CASTVGGRREAFF.

The V gene is TRBV5-1, the J gene TRBJ2-7, with no clear D. This CDR3 is 15 amino acids long. Germline values: CDR1 SGHRS, CDR2 YFSETQ. The V end was cut by 0 bases, the J end by 2 bases, with 12 bases between. CDR3 DNA sequence: TGCGCCAGCAGCTTGGATGGAAAAACCCCCTACGAGCAGTACTTC. Protein: CASSLDGKTPYEQYF.

The chain couples TRBV30 to TRBJ1-2; TRBD1 matches at 9 bases. CDR3 length: 15 amino acids. Trimming removed 5 bases from V and 1 base from J; junction bases left unmatched: 8. CDR1 and CDR2 from the germline V gene are GTSNPN and SVGIG (reference sequence). CDR3 region: CAWYRDRANNYGYTF. The CDR3 DNA reads as TGTGCCTGGTACCGGGACAGGGCTAATAACTATGGCTACACCTTC.

This clone counts as medium-sized (0.01 to 0.1%). The V gene is TRBV29-1, the J gene TRBJ1-2; a possible D gene is TRBD1 (6 bases). V lost 6 bases, J lost 7 bases, and 12 bases lay in between. CDR1 is SQVTM and CDR2 is ANQGSEA in the germline V gene. The CDR3 has 11 amino acids. CDR3 protein: CSVQGVAGYTF. CDR3 nucleotide sequence: TGCAGCGTACAGGGAGTTGCTGGCTACACCTTC.

The chain joins TRBV7-7 to TRBJ2-7, with unresolved D. V was trimmed by 5 bases and J by 4 bases, leaving 12 bases between them. Germline V CDR1 and CDR2: SSHAT, FNYEAQ (reference sequence). The CDR3 has 13 residues. The CDR3 sequence is CASSVDVLYEQYF. The CDR3 nucleotides are TGTGCCAGCAGCGTCGACGTGCTTTACGAGCAGTACTTC.

V is TRBV10-3 and J is TRBJ2-6; D remains unclear. This CDR3 contains 15 residues. Germline CDR1 ENHRY, CDR2 SYGVKD. With 3 bases removed from V and 0 bases from J, the gap between germline ends came to 6 bases. CDR3 coding DNA: TGTGCCATCAGTGACCTGAACTCTGGGGCCAACGTCCTGACTTTC. Translation gives CAISDLNSGANVLTF.

The rearrangement joins TRBV30 to TRBJ2-3; D ambiguous. V gave up 1 base and J gave up 3 bases, with 11 bases separating them. Germline V gives CDR1 GTSNPN, CDR2 SVGIG (reference sequence). CDR3 length: 14 residues. The CDR3 nucleotides read TGTGCCTGGAGTGGCCTTAGAAAGACAGATACGCAGTATTTT. This codes for CAWSGLRKTDTQYF.

J is TRBJ2-3 and V is TRBV2; TRBD2 agrees at 13 bases. V lost 7 bases, J lost 5 bases, and 6 bases stayed unmatched. The CDR3 sequence is 15 residues long. CDR1 and CDR2 (germline): SNHLY, FYNNEI. CDR3 nucleotides: TGTGCCAGCACCCGACTAGCGGGAGGTCTAGATACGCAGTATTTT. Amino acid sequence: CASTRLAGGLDTQYF.

This chain joins TRBV5-4 and TRBJ1-3, with D hard to call. V lost 4 bases to trimming and J lost 0 bases, with 14 bases between them. This CDR3 has 16 residues. Germline V CDR1 and CDR2: SGHNT, YYREEE (reference sequence). The CDR3 is CASSLYGSNSGNTIYF. In DNA form, the CDR3 reads TGTGCCAGCAGCCTGTACGGCAGTAACTCTGGAAACACCATATATTTT. The full variable domain, rest sourced from reference TRBV5-4 and TRBJ1-3, is ETGVTQSPTHLIKTRGQQVTLRCSSQSGHNTVSWYQQALGQGPQFIFQYYREEENGRGNFPPRFSGLQFPNYSSELNVNALELDDSALYLCASSLYGSNSGNTIYFGEGSWLTVV.

A few counts support this clone. The chain uses TRBV6-5 and TRBJ2-5; a possible D gene is TRBD2 (6 bases). The germline V and J ends were trimmed by 6 bases and 2 bases, with 10 bases remaining between them. This CDR3 spans 13 amino acids. CDR1 and CDR2 from the germline V gene are MNHEY and SVGAGI. The CDR3 region has the DNA TGTGCCAGCAGCGTGGACTATCAAGAGACCCAGTACTTC. Translated, it gives CASSVDYQETQYF.

By proportion, this clone is medium-sized (0.01 to 0.1%). This chain links TRBV5-1 with TRBJ1-5, with a tentative D call TRBD1 (5 bases). Trimming left V 6 bases short and J 0 bases short, with 22 bases between. CDR3 length: 18 residues. In germline, CDR1 is SGHRS, CDR2 YFSETQ. The CDR3 nucleotides read TGCGCCAGCATGTCTGCGGCGGAGCCCAGGGATAGCAATCAGCCCCAGCATTTT. Translation: CASMSAAEPRDSNQPQHF.